This TCR beta chain was observed in a study of T cell repertoires in cytomegalovirus infection. Findings and limits, study-wide: Carriers of CMV and the relevant HLA type were discriminated by public TCR beta frequency.

With regard to this clonotype: As yet, its antigen is unknown.

Germline CDR1 reads LNHDA; CDR2 reads SQIVND (reference sequence). The CDR3 consists of 16 residues. With 5 bases removed from V and 7 bases from J, the gap between germline ends came to 21 bases. TCRdb reanalysed the reads using MiXCR and keeps one entry per CDR3 protein. This sample yields 310,000 or so distinct CDR3 sequences, of which roughly 17% are seen a single time; approximately 12% belongs to the top ten. Sequenced input: PBMCs. This sequence originates from a human donor in good health (CMV status not recorded). Some clones in this sample may be carry-over from other donors' samples. This sequence joins TRBV19 and TRBJ1-5, with unresolved D. CDR3 loop: CASSVTASITGQPQHF. The CDR3 coding sequence is TGTGCCAGTAGTGTGACCGCTAGTATCACGGGCCAGCCCCAGCATTTT.